Below are 2 T cell receptor beta chains sequenced from a single sample in a study of shared clonotypes between healthy human individuals. Sequencing was performed with immunoSEQ multiplex PCR; in TCRdb, only in-frame clones are kept and a portion is missing. The table shows over a million clones, with around 82% occurring only once. Specimen: memory CD4+ T cells from PBMCs. Sample subset: CD45RA-negative fraction. The receptors derive from a man aged 18 to 29 in good health. Some clones in this sample may be carry-over from other donors' samples.

The chain employs TRBV9 and TRBJ2-3, with D possibly matching TRBD2 (5 bases). This CDR3 is built from 13 residues. The germline CDR1 and CDR2 sequences are SGDLS and YYNGEE. The V end lost 0 bases, the J end lost 7 bases, and 9 bases lay between the germline ends. CDR3 sequence reads: CASSVAEGNTQYF. CDR3 in DNA: TGTGCCAGCAGCGTAGCTGAGGGTAATACGCAGTATTTT.

To note about this clone: Other DNA sequences within the sample encode an identical CDR3. CDR3 loop: CASSLGQGDTEAFF. The DNA of the CDR3 is TGTGCCAGCAGCCTAGGACAGGGTGACACTGAAGCTTTCTTT. The chain has TRBV7-9 and TRBJ1-1; 8 bases match TRBD1. J gave up 3 bases and V 5 bases, and 5 bases lay outside the gene matches. The germline CDR1 and CDR2 sequences are SEHNR and FQNEAQ (reference sequence). The CDR3 is 14 residues long.